Listed here is a single T cell receptor (beta chain). How the authors handled the data: It was from reference gene primer amplification that nucleated cell counts were estimated. Measured with immunoSEQ multiplex PCR; TCRdb has only the in-frame clones, and not every one. Clonal size and the V and J genes are those of that table, whereas D and trimming came from the DNA. The sample yields about 140,000 clones, approximately 85% seen once. The sample comes from a study of blood T cell repertoires in COVID-19. Across the whole study: Some COVID-19 samples were acute and others convalescent; all came from the United States, Italy and Spain. PBMCs, B-cell-depleted T cells, or T cells were the source of the cDNA or gDNA that made up the material.

Germline-derived CDR1 and CDR2 are MDHEN and SYDVKM. The CDR3 runs to 13 residues. V was pared by 6 bases and J by 0 bases, with 9 bases between. The specimen was peripheral blood. The clonotype was recovered from a woman older than 75 with acute or convalescent COVID-19. The rearrangement links TRBV28 to TRBJ2-7; D is ambiguous. The chain's CDR3 is CASRSRASYEQYF. CDR3 sequence (DNA): TGTGCCAGCAGATCACGCGCCTCCTACGAGCAGTACTTC. Based on the CDR3 plus reference TRBV28 and TRBJ2-7, the full variable domain is DVKVTQSSRYLVKRTGEKVFLECVQDMDHENMFWYRQDPGLGLRLIYFSYDVKMKEKGDIPEGYSVSREKKERFSLILESASTNQTSMYLCASRSRASYEQYFGPGTRLTVT.